The 12 T cell receptor beta chains given below trace back to one sample, sequenced in a study of T cells after yellow fever vaccination. MiXCR, applied by TCRdb to the 5' RACE reads, yields one record per CDR3 protein. Of about 130,000 distinct CDR3 sequences detected, more than 6.5% appear once; the ten largest clones hold 2% to 3%. The sample consisted of CD4+ T cells sorted from PBMCs, taken less than 11 days after the first yellow fever vaccination. These receptors were obtained from a man between 18 and 29 years old who received the YFV17D yellow fever vaccine.

Many counts were recorded for this clonotype. This chain connects TRBV20-1 to TRBJ1-2; a possible D gene is TRBD1 (5 bases). Per germline, CDR1 DFQATT and CDR2 SNEGSKA (reference sequence). The length of the CDR3 is 11 residues. V was clipped by 3 bases and J by 6 bases, with 8 bases between them. The CDR3 loop reads CSASKGDGYTF. Here the CDR3 DNA reads TGCAGTGCTAGTAAAGGGGATGGCTACACCTTC.

This clonotype was counted many times. The V and J genes are TRBV6-5 and TRBJ1-3, with D possibly matching TRBD1 (6 bases). The CDR3 consists of 18 residues. The germline V gene has CDR1 MNHEY and CDR2 SVGAGI. The V gene lost 6 bases and the J gene lost 0 bases, with 21 bases spanning the gap. The DNA of the CDR3 is TGTGCCAGCAGCCCCAACCTTCATTTAGGGGGCTCTGGAAACACCATATATTTT. Protein: CASSPNLHLGGSGNTIYF.

This clonotype was picked up many times. CDR3 nucleotides: TGCAGTGCTAGAGATCTGGAGAGGGACGAGCAGTACGTC. Translated, it gives CSARDLERDEQYV. The V gene is TRBV20-1, the J gene TRBJ2-7, with D possibly matching TRBD2 (5 bases). Germline V gives CDR1 DFQATT, CDR2 SNEGSKA (reference sequence). Trimming took 0 bases from V and 5 from J, leaving 11 bases between them. The length of the CDR3 is 13 residues.

This clonotype was detected many times. The chain carries TRBV11-3 and TRBJ1-2; D perhaps matches TRBD1 (5 bases). V lost 5 bases, J lost 5 bases, and 15 bases lay in between. Germline values: CDR1 SGHNT, CDR2 YENEEA. The CDR3 is made up of 14 amino acids. The CDR3 here is CASSNTGTTYGYTF. The CDR3 coding sequence is TGTGCCAGCAGCAATACCGGGACGACATATGGCTACACCTTC.

Remarks on this clonotype: The junction differs from germline at one of its ends, possibly a read error. The gene calls are TRBV20-1 and TRBJ1-6; D is unclear. Germline V gene data show CDR1 as DFQATT and CDR2 as SNEGSKA (reference sequence). There are 14 residues in the CDR3. As DNA, the CDR3 is TGCAGCGCTAACATCCCTTCCTATAATTCACCCCTCCACTTT. This sequence encodes CSANIPSYNSPLHF.

This clonotype was detected ten times or more. The chain links TRBV24-1 to TRBJ1-1, with D possibly matching TRBD1 (6 bases). Germline V gives CDR1 KGHDR, CDR2 SFDVKD. The CDR3 is made up of 11 amino acids. CDR3 in DNA: TGTGCTTTACGAGGGGGCACTGAAGCTTTCTTT. Its protein product is CALRGGTEAFF.

Many counts were recorded for this clonotype. CDR3 sequence (DNA): TGTGCCAGCAGCCAAGATCAGGGTCCCGGGGAGCTGTTTTTT. It codes for CASSQDQGPGELFF. The chain links TRBV4-2 to TRBJ2-2, with D maybe TRBD1 (5 bases). The CDR3 length is 14 residues. V gave up 0 bases and J gave up 6 bases, with 8 bases separating them. In germline, CDR1 is LGHNA, CDR2 YNFKEQ.

This clonotype was found many times. The J gene is TRBJ2-3, the V gene TRBV6-5; no clear D. V dropped 0 bases and J dropped 3 bases, with 7 bases sitting between them. The CDR3 loop spans 14 amino acids. CDR1 and CDR2 (germline): MNHEY, SVGAGI. CDR3: CASSYSAETDTQYF. The CDR3 nucleotides read TGTGCCAGCAGTTACTCAGCTGAAACAGATACGCAGTATTTT.

Comment on this clonotype: A much larger clone lies one base from this, so it may be a read error. The CDR3 loop reads CASSQPGRGGPEQYF. The CDR3 DNA follows: TGCGCCAGCAGCCAGCCGGGACGGGGTGGCCCAGAGCAGTACTTC. The gene calls are TRBV4-1 and TRBJ2-7, with D perhaps matching TRBD1 or TRBD2 (5 bases each). The CDR3 sequence is 15 residues long. Germline V gene data show CDR1 as MGHRA and CDR2 as YSYEKL. V was pared by 3 bases and J by 7 bases, with 19 bases between.

This clonotype was observed at least ten times. CDR3 DNA: TGCGCCAGCAGCTTGACACAGGGAGGAGAAAAACTGTTTTTT. It specifies CASSLTQGGEKLFF. The V gene is TRBV5-1, the J gene TRBJ1-4; the D gene is possibly TRBD1 (6 bases). Deletions cut 1 base from V and 8 bases from J, with 12 bases between. The CDR3 runs 14 residues. Germline V lookup: CDR1 SGHRS, CDR2 YFSETQ.

This clonotype occurred a few times. The rearrangement links TRBV5-1 to TRBJ1-2, with D perhaps TRBD1 (6 bases). The CDR3 extends over 13 amino acids. V was cut by 4 bases and J by 3 bases, with 10 bases left in between. Germline CDR1 and CDR2: SGHRS and YFSETQ. The CDR3 sequence: CASSTPGDYGYTF. The CDR3 nucleotides read TGCGCCAGCAGCACCCCAGGGGACTATGGCTACACCTTC.

This clonotype was observed many times. The J gene is TRBJ1-4, the V gene TRBV5-1; D is possibly TRBD1 (6 bases). V shed 5 bases and J shed 7 bases, with 21 bases lying between them. The CDR3 extends over 16 amino acids. From germline, CDR1 is SGHRS and CDR2 YFSETQ. In DNA, the CDR3 is TGCGCCAGCAGTATGGGACATGGCTATAATAGTGAAAAACTGTTTTTT. As protein: CASSMGHGYNSEKLFF. Combining the CDR3 with reference TRBV5-1 and TRBJ1-4 gives the whole variable domain KAGVTQTPRYLIKTRGQQVTLSCSPISGHRSVSWYQQTPGQGLQFLFEYFSETQRNKGNFPGRFSGRQFSNSRSEMNVSTLELGDSALYLCASSMGHGYNSEKLFFGSGTQLSVL.